This TCR beta chain was sequenced in a study of blood T cell repertoires in COVID-19. For the study at large: Samples representing acute and convalescent COVID-19 were sourced from the United States, Italy and Spain.

Profiled with immunoSEQ multiplex PCR; TCRdb holds only in-frame clones, not every one. The sample contains roughly 250,000 clones, approximately 86% of which appear only once. V trimming: 2 bases; J trimming: 6 bases; junction bases outside the gene matches: 10. Germline CDR1 and CDR2: SGDLS and YYNGEE. This CDR3 contains 15 residues. Cohorts were assigned according to the clinical history that participants reported. Among Cohort 3 donors, those recovered had two negative PCRs, clearance, or symptom resolution. This receptor was identified in a woman between 50 and 59 years old who had recovered from COVID-19. The V and J genes are TRBV9 and TRBJ1-2, with TRBD1 matching 7 bases. The specimen sequenced was PBMCs or T cells enriched from blood (not recorded which). CDR3 amino acids: CASSVGTEQWNGYTF. CDR3 sequence (DNA): TGTGCCAGCAGCGTTGGGACAGAGCAGTGGAATGGCTACACCTTC.